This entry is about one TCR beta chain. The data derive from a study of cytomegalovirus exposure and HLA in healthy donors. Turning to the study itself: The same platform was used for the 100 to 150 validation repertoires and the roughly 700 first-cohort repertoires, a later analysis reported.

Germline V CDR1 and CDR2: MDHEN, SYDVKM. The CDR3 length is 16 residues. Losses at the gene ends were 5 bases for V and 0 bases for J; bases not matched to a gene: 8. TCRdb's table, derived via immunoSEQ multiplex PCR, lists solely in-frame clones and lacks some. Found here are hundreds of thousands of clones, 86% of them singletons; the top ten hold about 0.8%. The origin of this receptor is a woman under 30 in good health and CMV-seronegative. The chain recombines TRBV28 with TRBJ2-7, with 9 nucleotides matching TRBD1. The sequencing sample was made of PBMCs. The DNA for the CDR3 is TGTGCCAGCAGTCGGGACAGGGAAATTTCCTCCTACGAGCAGTACTTC. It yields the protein CASSRDREISSYEQYF.